The rows below give T cell receptor beta chains drawn from one sample of a study of blood T cells in healthy people across ages. TCRdb passed the 5' RACE reads through MiXCR, listing each CDR3 protein once. The sample includes roughly 410,000 distinct CDR3 sequences, roughly half of them seen just once. The source material was blood. Receptors originate from a man aged 55 to 70 in good health. Both conserved end residues are part of each CDR3. Each record gives: clone size, V gene, D gene, CDR3 length, J gene, CDR3 DNA, CDR3 protein. A D gene is named only where the DNA matches it firmly. A row's size may be missing; if present it is once, few, many or a size class.

NA	TRBV9	TRBD2	15	TRBJ2-3	TGTGCCAGTAGCGTACGGATGGGAGCGGGGGATACGCAGTATTTT	CASSVRMGAGDTQYF
NA	TRBV20-1	TRBD2	13	TRBJ2-5	TGCAGTGCCCTGAACGAGCGGGGAGCAGACCAGTACTTC	CSALNERGADQYF
few	TRBV12-3/TRBV12-4	NA	13	TRBJ1-4	TGTGCCAGCAGCGCAGGGTTTTGGGAAAAACTGTTTTTT	CASSAGFWEKLFF
NA	TRBV6-5	TRBD1	16	TRBJ2-1	TGTGCCAGCAGTTCCCTGACAGGGGCGAATTACAATGAGCAGTTCTTC	CASSSLTGANYNEQFF
NA	TRBV4-2	NA	16	TRBJ1-1	TGTGCCAGCAGCCAAGAGCCCGTCCAGGGGCGGGATGAAGCTTTCTTT	CASSQEPVQGRDEAFF
few	TRBV7-2	NA	14	TRBJ2-7	TGTGCCAGCAGCGCCTCCCCTACTCAGGGGCCTCGGTACTTC	CASSASPTQGPRYF
NA	TRBV7-9	NA	12	TRBJ2-1	TGTGCCAGCAGCTTAGCCTTTTCTGAGCAGTTCTTC	CASSLAFSEQFF
NA	TRBV10-3	TRBD2	16	TRBJ2-7	TGTGCCATCAGTGAGGGACTAGCGGGAGTGTCCCACGAGCAGTACTTC	CAISEGLAGVSHEQYF
NA	TRBV18	NA	14	TRBJ2-7	TGTGCCAGCTCACCCGGTAGCGACAGGTACGAGCAGTACTTC	CASSPGSDRYEQYF
NA	TRBV20-1	NA	13	TRBJ1-2	TGCAGTGCTCCGAGGGGCAAAGGCTATGGCTACACCTTC	CSAPRGKGYGYTF
NA	TRBV7-3	NA	15	TRBJ2-3	TGTGCCAGCAGCTTAATCGGCGGGGAGACAGATACGCAGTATTTT	CASSLIGGETDTQYF
many	TRBV5-1	NA	18	TRBJ2-3	TGCGCCAGCAGTAGCAAAACATCTTCGCTACGTTCTGAGGATACGCAGTATTTT	CASSSKTSSLRSEDTQYF
NA	TRBV27	TRBD2	13	TRBJ2-1	TGTGCCGGCAGTGCTACTAGCGCGGGTGAGCAGTTCTTC	CAGSATSAGEQFF
NA	TRBV7-9	TRBD1	14	TRBJ1-2	TGTGCCAGCAGCATAGGACAGGGCCACGTCGGCTACACCTTC	CASSIGQGHVGYTF
few	TRBV3-1	NA	11	TRBJ2-7	TGTGCCAGCAGCCAGGGTAACGAGCAGTACTTC	CASSQGNEQYF
NA	TRBV29-1	NA	13	TRBJ1-2	TGCAGCGTTGCGTCGTCAGGGGCCGGTGGCTACACCTTC	CSVASSGAGGYTF
NA	TRBV6-5	NA	16	TRBJ1-6	TGTGCCAGCAGTTACTTCGGTCAGGTGAATAATTCACCCCTCCACTTT	CASSYFGQVNNSPLHF
NA	TRBV20-1	TRBD1	15	TRBJ2-5	TGCAGTGCTAGAGACACCTCGACAGGGGCAGAGACCCAGTACTTC	CSARDTSTGAETQYF
NA	TRBV7-8	NA	12	TRBJ2-5	TGTGCCAGCAGCCTGGGGGTGCGGACCCAGTACTTC	CASSLGVRTQYF
NA	TRBV4-2	NA	15	TRBJ2-7	TGTGCCAGCAGCCAAGATCCTTCATCTACCTACGAGCAGTACTTC	CASSQDPSSTYEQYF
few	TRBV5-1	NA	16	TRBJ2-7	TGCGCCAGCAGCCGCACGATAGTGAGGGGAGGTGACGAGCAGTACTTC	CASSRTIVRGGDEQYF
NA	TRBV5-1	NA	12	TRBJ2-7	TGCGCCAGCAGCGCGGATACCTACGAGCAGTACTTC	CASSADTYEQYF
NA	TRBV12-3/TRBV12-4	TRBD2	14	TRBJ2-5	TGTGCCAGCAGTGGAACTAGCGGGGGGATTGAGCAGTACTTC	CASSGTSGGIEQYF
NA	TRBV6-1	NA	15	TRBJ2-5	TGTGCCAGCAGTGCGCCCAGCCGACCCCAGTGGGAGCAGTACTTC	CASSAPSRPQWEQYF
few	TRBV3-1	NA	18	TRBJ2-3	TGTGCCAGCAGCCAAGCAGGGGCAGGGCGGGGAAGCACAGATACGCAGTATTTT	CASSQAGAGRGSTDTQYF
NA	TRBV5-1	TRBD1	11	TRBJ2-7	TGCGCCAGCAGCTTGGCCGGGACAGCGTACTTC	CASSLAGTAYF
few	TRBV7-2	NA	14	TRBJ2-3	TGTGCCAGCAGCTTGGGCCTGAACACAGATACGCAGTATTTT	CASSLGLNTDTQYF
NA	TRBV5-8	TRBD1	15	TRBJ2-5	TGTGCCAGCAGCAAGGGGACAGGGGCTGGGGAGACCCAGTACTTC	CASSKGTGAGETQYF
NA	TRBV11-3	TRBD2	15	TRBJ2-7	TGTGCCAGCAGCCCTTCTGGGACTACCATTGGCGAGCAGTACTTC	CASSPSGTTIGEQYF
few	TRBV11-2	NA	14	TRBJ2-1	TGTGCCAGCAGCTTAGATCTACGCCGGGTAGGTACGTTCTTC	CASSLDLRRVGTFF
few	TRBV7-2	NA	14	TRBJ1-6	TGTGCCGGCAGAGGTGGCTCCTATAATTCACCCCTCCACTTT	CAGRGGSYNSPLHF
many	TRBV7-7	NA	16	TRBJ2-6	TGTGCTAGCAGCTTAGGGGGTGCTCCTGGGGCCAACGTCCTGACTTTC	CASSLGGAPGANVLTF
few	TRBV28	NA	14	TRBJ2-7	TGTGCCAGCAGTATAGGGGGACCACAATACGAGCAGTACTTC	CASSIGGPQYEQYF
NA	TRBV20-1	NA	12	TRBJ1-2	TGCAGTGCTAGAAAAAACATTGATGGCTACACCTTC	CSARKNIDGYTF
NA	TRBV6-2/TRBV6-3	NA	13	TRBJ2-3	TGTGCCAGCAGTGCCGCGGCCTGGGATACGCAGTATTTT	CASSAAAWDTQYF
few	TRBV21-1	NA	15	TRBJ2-7	TGTGCCAGCATCCTTCCCGGGTTGGGGGTCTACGAGCAGTACTTC	CASILPGLGVYEQYF
NA	TRBV20-1	TRBD1	16	TRBJ1-1	TGCAGTGCTAGACAAATCGAGAGGGGGCCGAACACTGAAGCTTTCTTT	CSARQIERGPNTEAFF
NA	TRBV20-1	NA	15	TRBJ2-5	TGCAGTGCTACCCCTAGGGCAGGGTCCCAAGAGACCCAGTACTTC	CSATPRAGSQETQYF
NA	TRBV30	NA	12	TRBJ2-7	TGTGCCTGGAGTTTGGCAGGTACCGAGCAGTACTTC	CAWSLAGTEQYF
NA	TRBV7-6	TRBD2	14	TRBJ2-1	TGTGCCAGCAGCGTTAGCGGGTGGTACAATGAGCAGTTCTTC	CASSVSGWYNEQFF
NA	TRBV11-2	NA	13	TRBJ1-4	TGTGCCAGCAGCTTAGATTCAAGGGGGAGACTGTTTTTT	CASSLDSRGRLFF
NA	TRBV12-3/TRBV12-4	NA	15	TRBJ2-1	TGTGCCAGCATCCCCTTGAGGGGGGTGAGCAATGAGCAGTTCTTC	CASIPLRGVSNEQFF
NA	TRBV25-1	NA	17	TRBJ2-5	TGTGCCAGCAGTGAACCTTCGGCCTCCGTTTTCCGGGAGACCCAGTACTTC	CASSEPSASVFRETQYF
few	TRBV20-1	TRBD1	15	TRBJ1-2	TGCAGTGCTAGAGAAGGACAGGGGAGAACGGGTGGCTACACCTTC	CSAREGQGRTGGYTF
many	TRBV11-2	NA	14	TRBJ2-1	TGTGCCAGCAGCAGCCGACTCGTGAGGAATGAGCAGTTCTTC	CASSSRLVRNEQFF
few	TRBV21-1	NA	12	TRBJ2-7	TGTGCCAGAGCGGGGGATGAATACGAGCAGTACTTC	CARAGDEYEQYF
NA	TRBV6-6	TRBD1	14	TRBJ1-6	TGTGCCAGCAGTTTCGGGACAGGCCTTTCACCCCTCCACTTT	CASSFGTGLSPLHF
NA	TRBV5-1	NA	15	TRBJ2-7	TGCGCCAGCCGGTACAGGGAAGTTACTACCTACGAGCAGTACTTC	CASRYREVTTYEQYF
NA	TRBV29-1	NA	13	TRBJ1-2	TGCAGCGTTGAATTCGACATCGGATATGGCTACACCTTC	CSVEFDIGYGYTF
NA	TRBV6-5	TRBD2	14	TRBJ2-1	TGTGCCAGCAGTTGGGGGGGAGTGGGGAATGAGCAGTTCTTC	CASSWGGVGNEQFF
few	TRBV20-1	NA	14	TRBJ2-1	TGCAGTGCTGTTGCTAGCCCAGCTGGCAATGAGCAGTTCTTC	CSAVASPAGNEQFF
few	TRBV20-1	NA	18	TRBJ1-3	TGCAGTGCCAGAACCGGGACGGAAGCTCTGACGGGCCTGTACACCATATATTTT	CSARTGTEALTGLYTIYF